The entry below describes one TCR beta chain. The antigen is undetermined. The study ran its PCR with 60 Vbeta and 13 Jbeta primers. TCRdb's copy holds only in-frame clones and misses some; the assay was immunoSEQ multiplex PCR. In the table there are 200,000 or so clones, roughly 77% of which are singletons. This sample is part of a study of cytomegalovirus exposure and HLA in healthy donors. The wider study: Some 85 million unique TCRs, all from HLA-typed donors, were included in an early release of the data.

Study observations and caveats: Several V segments, TRBV6-2 and TRBV6-3 among them, could not be told apart and were dropped. There were reportedly fewer N-insertions in an Asian-associated ancestry cluster than the roughly 670-donor mean, in a later analysis. The authors enumerated 150 to 200 TCR beta chains as linked to cytomegalovirus.

The CDR3 totals 15 residues. The V end lost 0 bases, the J end lost 4 bases, and 13 bases lay between the germline ends. The V gene's germline CDR1 is SGHNT and CDR2 YYREEE (reference sequence). This TCR was recovered from a male donor in good health and CMV-seropositive. The chain carries TRBV5-4 and TRBJ1-2; no reliable D call. The sample was PBMCs. The CDR3 loop is CASSLALGRGYGYTF. The CDR3 nucleotides are TGTGCCAGCAGCTTGGCCTTGGGTAGAGGCTATGGCTACACCTTC.